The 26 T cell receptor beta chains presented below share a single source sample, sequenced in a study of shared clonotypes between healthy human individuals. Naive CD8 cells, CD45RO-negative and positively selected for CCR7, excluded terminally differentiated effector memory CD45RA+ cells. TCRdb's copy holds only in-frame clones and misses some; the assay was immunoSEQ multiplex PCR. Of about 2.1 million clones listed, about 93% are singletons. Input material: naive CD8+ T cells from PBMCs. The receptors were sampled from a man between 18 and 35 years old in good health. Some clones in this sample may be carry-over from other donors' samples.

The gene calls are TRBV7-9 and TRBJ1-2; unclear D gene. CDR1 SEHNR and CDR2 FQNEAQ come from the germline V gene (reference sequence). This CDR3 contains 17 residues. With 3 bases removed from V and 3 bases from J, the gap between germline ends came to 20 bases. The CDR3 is CASSFGLSPPGDYGYTF. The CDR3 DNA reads TGTGCCAGCAGCTTCGGGCTTTCCCCCCCCGGAGACTATGGCTACACCTTC.

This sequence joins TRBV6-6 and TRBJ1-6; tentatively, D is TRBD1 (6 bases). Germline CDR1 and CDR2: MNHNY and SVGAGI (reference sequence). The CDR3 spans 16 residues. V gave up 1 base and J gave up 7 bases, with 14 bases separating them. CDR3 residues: CASSYFGQPRNSPLHF. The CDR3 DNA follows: TGTGCCAGCAGTTACTTCGGACAGCCTCGAAATTCACCCCTCCACTTT.

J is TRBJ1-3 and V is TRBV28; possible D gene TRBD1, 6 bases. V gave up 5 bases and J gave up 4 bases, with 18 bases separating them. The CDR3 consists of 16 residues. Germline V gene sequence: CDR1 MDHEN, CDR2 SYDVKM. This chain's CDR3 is CASSPDRLEEGNTIYF. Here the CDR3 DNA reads TGTGCCAGCAGTCCAGACAGGTTGGAAGAGGGAAACACCATATATTTT.

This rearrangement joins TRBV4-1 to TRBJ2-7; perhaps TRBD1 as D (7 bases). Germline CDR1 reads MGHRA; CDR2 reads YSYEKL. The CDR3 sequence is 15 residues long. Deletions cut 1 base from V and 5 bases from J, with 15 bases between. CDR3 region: CASSQAARGVDEQYF. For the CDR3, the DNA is TGCGCCAGCAGCCAAGCCGCCAGGGGGGTGGACGAGCAGTACTTC.

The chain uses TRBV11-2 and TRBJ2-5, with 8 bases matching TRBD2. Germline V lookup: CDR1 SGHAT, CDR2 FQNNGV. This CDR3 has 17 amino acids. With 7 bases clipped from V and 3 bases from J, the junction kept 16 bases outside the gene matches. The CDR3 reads CASTPFLAAGGKETQYF. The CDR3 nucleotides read TGTGCCAGCACCCCCTTTTTGGCCGCGGGGGGAAAAGAGACCCAGTACTTC.

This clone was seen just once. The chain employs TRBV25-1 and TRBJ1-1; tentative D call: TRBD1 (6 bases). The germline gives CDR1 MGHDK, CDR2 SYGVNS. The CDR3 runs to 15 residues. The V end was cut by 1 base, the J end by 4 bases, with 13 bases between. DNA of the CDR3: TGTGCCAGCAGTGAATGGGGGCCCACGCGCACTGAAGCTTTCTTT. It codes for CASSEWGPTRTEAFF. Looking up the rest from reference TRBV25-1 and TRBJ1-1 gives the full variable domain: EADIYQTPRYLVIGTGKKITLECSQTMGHDKMYWYQQDPGMELHLIHYSYGVNSTEKGDLSSESTVSRIRTEHFPLTLESARPSHTSQYLCASSEWGPTRTEAFFGQGTRLTVV.

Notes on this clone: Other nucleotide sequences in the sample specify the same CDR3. The CDR3 sequence: CASSIWASGSNEQFF. The CDR3 nucleotides read TGTGCCAGTAGTATTTGGGCTAGCGGGAGCAATGAGCAGTTCTTC. The chain carries TRBV19 and TRBJ2-1; 10 positions match TRBD2. CDR3 length equals 15 residues. Germline CDR1 reads LNHDA; CDR2 reads SQIVND (reference sequence). V was pared by 3 bases and J by 6 bases, with 5 bases of the junction left unmatched.

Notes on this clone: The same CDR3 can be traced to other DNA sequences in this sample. CDR3 loop: CASSFGTASNQPQHF. In nucleotides, the CDR3 is TGTGCCAGCAGCTTTGGGACGGCTAGCAATCAGCCCCAGCATTTT. This sequence joins TRBV7-9 and TRBJ1-5; TRBD1 is a possible D gene (5 bases). V lost 3 bases and J 0 bases, leaving 9 bases between the germline ends. Germline V gene lookup returns CDR1 SEHNR and CDR2 FQNEAQ (reference sequence). The length of the CDR3 is 15 residues.

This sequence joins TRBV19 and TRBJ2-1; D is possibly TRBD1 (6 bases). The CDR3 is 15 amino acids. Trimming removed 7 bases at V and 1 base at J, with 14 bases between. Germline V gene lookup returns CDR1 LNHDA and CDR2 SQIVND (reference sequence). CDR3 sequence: CASTRTGSSYNEQFF. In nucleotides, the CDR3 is TGTGCCAGTACCCGAACAGGGTCATCCTACAATGAGCAGTTCTTC.

The CDR3 DNA follows: TGTGCCAGCATCCCCGACGGGGACCAAGAGACCCAGTACTTC. Its protein product is CASIPDGDQETQYF. The rearrangement joins TRBV21-1 to TRBJ2-5; the table's D gene call, TRBD2, was not cross checked with the DNA. TRBV21-1 is assigned pseudogene status. The length of the CDR3 is 14 residues.

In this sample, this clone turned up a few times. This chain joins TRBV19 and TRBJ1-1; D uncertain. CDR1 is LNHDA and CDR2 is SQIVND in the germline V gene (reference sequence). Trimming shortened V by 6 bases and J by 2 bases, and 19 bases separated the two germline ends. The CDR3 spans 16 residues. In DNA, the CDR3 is TGTGCCAGTAGCCCGATCAGCGAACGGATAAACACTGAAGCTTTCTTT. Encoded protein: CASSPISERINTEAFF.

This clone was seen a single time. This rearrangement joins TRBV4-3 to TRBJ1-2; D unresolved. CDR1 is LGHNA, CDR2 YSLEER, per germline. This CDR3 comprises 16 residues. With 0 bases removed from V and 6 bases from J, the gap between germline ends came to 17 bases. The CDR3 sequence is CASSQDAWAVSDGYTF. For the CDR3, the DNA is TGCGCCAGCAGCCAAGACGCCTGGGCGGTCAGCGATGGCTACACCTTC.

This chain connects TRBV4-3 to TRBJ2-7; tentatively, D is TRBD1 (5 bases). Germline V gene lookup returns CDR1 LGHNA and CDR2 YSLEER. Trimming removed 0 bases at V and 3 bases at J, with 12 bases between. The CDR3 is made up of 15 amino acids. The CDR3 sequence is CASSQESRGSYEQYF. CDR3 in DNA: TGCGCCAGCAGCCAAGAGTCAAGGGGAAGCTACGAGCAGTACTTC.

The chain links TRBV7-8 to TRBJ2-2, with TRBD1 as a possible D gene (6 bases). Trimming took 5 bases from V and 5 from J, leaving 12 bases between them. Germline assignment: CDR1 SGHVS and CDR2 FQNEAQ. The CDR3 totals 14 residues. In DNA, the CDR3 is TGTGCCAGCAGCCCAACACAGGGAACCGGGGAGCTGTTTTTT. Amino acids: CASSPTQGTGELFF. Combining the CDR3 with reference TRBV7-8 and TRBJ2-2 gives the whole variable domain GAGVSQSPRYKVAKRGQDVALRCDPISGHVSLFWYQQALGQGPEFLTYFQNEAQLDKSGLPSDRFFAERPEGSVSTLKIQRTQQEDSAVYLCASSPTQGTGELFFGEGSRLTVL.

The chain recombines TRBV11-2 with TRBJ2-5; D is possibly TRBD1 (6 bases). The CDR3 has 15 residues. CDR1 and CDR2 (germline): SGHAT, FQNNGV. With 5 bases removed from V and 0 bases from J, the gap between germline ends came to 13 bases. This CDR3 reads CASSKIRGYQETQYF. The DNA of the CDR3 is TGTGCCAGCAGCAAGATAAGGGGGTACCAAGAGACCCAGTACTTC. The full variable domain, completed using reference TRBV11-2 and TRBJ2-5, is EAGVAQSPRYKIIEKRQSVAFWCNPISGHATLYWYQQILGQGPKLLIQFQNNGVVDDSQLPKDRFSAERLKGVDSTLKIQPAKLEDSAVYLCASSKIRGYQETQYFGPGTRLLVL.

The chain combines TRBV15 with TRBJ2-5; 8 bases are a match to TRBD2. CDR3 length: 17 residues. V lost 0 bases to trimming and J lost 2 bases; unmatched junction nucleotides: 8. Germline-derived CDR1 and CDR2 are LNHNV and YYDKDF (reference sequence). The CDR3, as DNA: TGTGCCACCAGCAGAGATCGGGAGGGGGTGAGGCAAGAGACCCAGTACTTC. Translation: CATSRDREGVRQETQYF.

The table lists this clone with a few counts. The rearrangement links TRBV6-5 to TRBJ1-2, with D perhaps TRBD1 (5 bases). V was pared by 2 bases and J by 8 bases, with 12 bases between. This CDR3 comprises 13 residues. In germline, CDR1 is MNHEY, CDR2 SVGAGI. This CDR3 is CASSYRPRDGYTF. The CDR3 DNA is TGTGCCAGCAGTTACCGTCCGAGGGACGGCTACACCTTC.

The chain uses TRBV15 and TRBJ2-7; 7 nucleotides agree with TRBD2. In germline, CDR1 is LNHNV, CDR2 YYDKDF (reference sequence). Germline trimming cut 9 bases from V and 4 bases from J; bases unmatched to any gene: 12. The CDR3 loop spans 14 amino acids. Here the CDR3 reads CATSEYAGAYEQYF. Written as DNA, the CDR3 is TGTGCCACTTCAGAATATGCGGGAGCGTACGAGCAGTACTTC.

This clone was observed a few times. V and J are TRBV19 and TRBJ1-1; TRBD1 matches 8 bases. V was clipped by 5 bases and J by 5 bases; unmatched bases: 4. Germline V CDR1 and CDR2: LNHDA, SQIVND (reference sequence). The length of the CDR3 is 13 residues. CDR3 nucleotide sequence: TGTGCCAGTAGTCTGGGACAGGTAACTGAAGCTTTCTTT. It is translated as CASSLGQVTEAFF. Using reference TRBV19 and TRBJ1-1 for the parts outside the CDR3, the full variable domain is DGGITQSPKYLFRKEGQNVTLSCEQNLNHDAMYWYRQDPGQGLRLIYYSQIVNDFQKGDIAEGYSVSREKKESFPLTVTSAQKNPTAFYLCASSLGQVTEAFFGQGTRLTVV.

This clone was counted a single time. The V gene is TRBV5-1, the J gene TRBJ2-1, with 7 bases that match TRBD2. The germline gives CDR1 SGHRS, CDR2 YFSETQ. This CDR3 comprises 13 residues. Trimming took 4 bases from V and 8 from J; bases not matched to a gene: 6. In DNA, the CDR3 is TGCGCCAGCAGCCAGGGACGGGAGGATGAGCAGTTCTTC. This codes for CASSQGREDEQFF.

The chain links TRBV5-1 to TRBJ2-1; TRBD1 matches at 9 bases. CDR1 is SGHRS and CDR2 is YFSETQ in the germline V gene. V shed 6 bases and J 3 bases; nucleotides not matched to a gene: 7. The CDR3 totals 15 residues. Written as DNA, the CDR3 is TGCGCCAGCACGAACACAGGGGGCCTCTACAATGAGCAGTTCTTC. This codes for CASTNTGGLYNEQFF.

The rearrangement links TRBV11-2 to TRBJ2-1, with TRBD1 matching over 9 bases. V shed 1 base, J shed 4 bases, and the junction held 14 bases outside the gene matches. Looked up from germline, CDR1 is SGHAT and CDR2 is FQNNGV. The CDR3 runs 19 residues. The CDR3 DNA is TGTGCCAGCAGCTTAGCTTTTCCCCACAGGGGGCCCCCTTACAATGAGCAGTTCTTC. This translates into CASSLAFPHRGPPYNEQFF.

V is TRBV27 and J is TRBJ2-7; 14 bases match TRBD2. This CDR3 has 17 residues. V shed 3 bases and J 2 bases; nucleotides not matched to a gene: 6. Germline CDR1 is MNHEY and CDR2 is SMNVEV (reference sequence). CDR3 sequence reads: CASSFTLTSGRAYEQYF. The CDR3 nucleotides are TGTGCCAGCAGTTTCACTCTGACTAGCGGGAGGGCCTACGAGCAGTACTTC.

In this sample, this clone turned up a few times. The DNA for the CDR3 is TGTGCCAGCAGCGCAACTAAGAACACCGGGGAGCTGTTTTTT. Protein sequence: CASSATKNTGELFF. The rearrangement links TRBV9 to TRBJ2-2; no reliable D call. The CDR3 consists of 14 residues. Trimming took off 3 bases at V and 1 base at J, with 7 bases between the two ends. The germline gives CDR1 SGDLS, CDR2 YYNGEE.

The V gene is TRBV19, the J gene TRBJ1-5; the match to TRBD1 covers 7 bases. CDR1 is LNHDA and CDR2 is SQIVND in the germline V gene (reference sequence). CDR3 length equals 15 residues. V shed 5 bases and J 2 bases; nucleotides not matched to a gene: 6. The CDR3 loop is CASSYLTGGNQPQHF. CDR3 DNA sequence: TGTGCCAGTAGTTATCTCACAGGGGGCAATCAGCCCCAGCATTTT.

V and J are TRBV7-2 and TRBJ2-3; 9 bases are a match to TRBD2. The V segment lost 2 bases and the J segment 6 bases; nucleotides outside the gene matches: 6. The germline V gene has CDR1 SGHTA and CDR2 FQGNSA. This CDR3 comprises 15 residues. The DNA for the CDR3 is TGTGCCAGCAGCTTACTGGCTAGCGGGGATGATACGCAGTATTTT. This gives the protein CASSLLASGDDTQYF. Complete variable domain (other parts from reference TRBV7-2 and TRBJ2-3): GAGVSQSPSNKVTEKGKDVELRCDPISGHTALYWYRQSLGQGLEFLIYFQGNSAPDKSGLPSDRFSAERTGGSVSTLTIQRTQQEDSAVYLCASSLLASGDDTQYFGPGTRLTVL.